This T cell receptor (beta chain) was found in a study of cytomegalovirus exposure and HLA in healthy donors. Looking at the study overall: HLA-typed donors contributed 80 million to 85 million unique TCRs, which were held in an early data release. Study-level results: Several V segments, TRBV6-2 and TRBV6-3 among them, could not be told apart and were dropped. When analyzed later, the rates of TCR association showed variation by HLA locus, with DRB1 the most and HLA-C the fewest. In a later analysis, several top co-occurrence clusters appeared linked to parvovirus B19, influenza, CMV and Epstein-Barr virus.

Notes on this clone: Its antigen remains unknown.

Amplification used 60 Vbeta primers and 13 Jbeta primers. Libraries were prepared by immunoSEQ multiplex PCR; TCRdb keeps only in-frame clonotypes and omits some of them. Its clone listing holds some 130,000 clones. The germline gives CDR1 SGHTA, CDR2 FQGNSA. This CDR3 has 15 residues. V dropped 2 bases and J dropped 3 bases, with 14 bases sitting between them. The chain recombines TRBV7-2 with TRBJ2-7; D is unresolved. Sequencing was carried out using PBMCs. The clonotype originates from a man aged 18 to 29 in good health and CMV-seronegative. CDR3 amino acids: CASSLLPSLIYEQYF. The DNA for the CDR3 is TGTGCCAGCAGCTTACTCCCGAGTTTGATCTACGAGCAGTACTTC.